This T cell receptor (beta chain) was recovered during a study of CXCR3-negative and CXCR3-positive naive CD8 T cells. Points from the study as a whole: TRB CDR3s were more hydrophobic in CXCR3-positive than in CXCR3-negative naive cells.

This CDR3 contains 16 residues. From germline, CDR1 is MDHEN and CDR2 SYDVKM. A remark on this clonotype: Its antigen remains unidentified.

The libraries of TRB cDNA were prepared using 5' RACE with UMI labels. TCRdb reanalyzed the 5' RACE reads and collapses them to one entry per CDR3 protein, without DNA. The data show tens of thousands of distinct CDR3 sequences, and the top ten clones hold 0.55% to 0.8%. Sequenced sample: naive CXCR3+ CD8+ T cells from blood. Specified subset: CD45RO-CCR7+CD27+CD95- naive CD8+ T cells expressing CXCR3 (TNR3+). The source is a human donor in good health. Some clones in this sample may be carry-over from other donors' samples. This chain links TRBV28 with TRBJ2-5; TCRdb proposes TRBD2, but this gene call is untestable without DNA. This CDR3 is CASSPGLAGDQETQYF.